This TCR beta chain emerged from a study of blood T cell repertoires in COVID-19. In the study overall: Whether acute or convalescent, the COVID-19 samples came from the United States, Italy and Spain. PBMCs, B-cell-depleted T cells, or T cells were the source of the cDNA or gDNA that made up the material.

Seattle patient enrollment occurred during active infection, with longitudinal follow-up thereafter. Trimming took 5 bases from V and 0 from J; bases not matched to a gene: 10. Germline lookup yields CDR1 SGHAT and CDR2 FQNNGV. This CDR3 contains 18 residues. Per the original data handling: The authors estimated nucleated cell counts from reference gene primer amplification. Profiled with immunoSEQ multiplex PCR; TCRdb holds only in-frame clones, not every one. V and J calls and clone size are as listed in that table; D and trimming were resolved from the DNA. This sample has about 200,000 clones; roughly 80% occur once, and the top ten carry 0.9% to 0.95%.

V usage is TRBV11-2 and J usage is TRBJ2-1; 10 bases are a match to TRBD2. The clonotype was recovered from a man aged 60 to 75 with COVID-19, enrolled during active disease. Sequenced input: peripheral blood. CDR3: CASSPPWTSGSSYNEQFF. The CDR3 coding sequence is TGTGCCAGCAGCCCCCCCTGGACTAGCGGTAGCTCCTACAATGAGCAGTTCTTC. Using reference TRBV11-2 and TRBJ2-1 for the parts outside the CDR3, the full variable domain is EAGVAQSPRYKIIEKRQSVAFWCNPISGHATLYWYQQILGQGPKLLIQFQNNGVVDDSQLPKDRFSAERLKGVDSTLKIQPAKLEDSAVYLCASSPPWTSGSSYNEQFFGPGTRLTVL.